These 27 T cell receptor beta chains originate from one sample sequenced in a study of blood T cell repertoires in COVID-19. Sequencing used immunoSEQ multiplex PCR; TCRdb keeps in-frame clones, though not all of them. The sample contains more than 400,000 clones, 80% to 90% of which appear only once. Material: peripheral blood. The receptors derive from a human donor in a cohort sampled during active COVID-19.

The rearrangement joins TRBV7-3 to TRBJ2-1; 10 bases map to TRBD2. The ends lost 6 bases at V and 4 bases at J; junction bases unmatched: 9. The germline V gene has CDR1 SGHTA and CDR2 FQGTGA. This CDR3 has 16 residues. CDR3 coding DNA: TGTGCCAGCAGTTCCAGCGGGAGGGCGCAATACAATGAGCAGTTCTTC. Amino acids: CASSSSGRAQYNEQFF.

The chain links TRBV9 to TRBJ2-3, with 7 bases identical to TRBD1. Trimming cost V 0 bases and J 4 bases; bases outside gene matches: 8. The CDR3 contains 16 residues. Germline loops: CDR1 SGDLS, CDR2 YYNGEE. CDR3 sequence: CASSVDLQGPADTQYF. The CDR3 coding sequence is TGTGCCAGCAGCGTAGATCTACAGGGGCCGGCAGATACGCAGTATTTT.

This chain links TRBV10-3 with TRBJ2-7, with TRBD1 matching over 7 bases. Germline loops: CDR1 ENHRY, CDR2 SYGVKD. The CDR3 spans 13 residues. J lost 6 bases, V lost 7 bases, and 9 bases had no gene match. CDR3 nucleotides: TGTGCCATCAAGGGGGCCACGATGTTCGAGCAGTACTTC. Translating gives CAIKGATMFEQYF.

The chain joins TRBV5-1 to TRBJ1-1; weak D call: TRBD1 (6 bases). The CDR3 consists of 13 residues. From germline, CDR1 is SGHRS and CDR2 YFSETQ. Trimming cost V 3 bases and J 8 bases, with 14 bases left between them. CDR3 loop: CASSSGQIPEAFF. DNA for the CDR3: TGCGCCAGCAGCTCCGGACAGATCCCCGAAGCTTTCTTT. Complete variable domain (other parts from reference TRBV5-1 and TRBJ1-1): KAGVTQTPRYLIKTRGQQVTLSCSPISGHRSVSWYQQTPGQGLQFLFEYFSETQRNKGNFPGRFSGRQFSNSRSEMNVSTLELGDSALYLCASSSGQIPEAFFGQGTRLTVV.

The chain joins TRBV28 to TRBJ2-3, with TRBD1 matching 9 bases. CDR3 length equals 15 residues. The trim removed 10 bases at V and 2 bases at J, leaving 10 bases unmatched. Germline V gene data show CDR1 as MDHEN and CDR2 as SYDVKM. CDR3 nucleotide sequence: TGTGCCATAACGGGGGACAGGGAGGCCACAGATACGCAGTATTTT. Translated, it gives CAITGDREATDTQYF.

This chain links TRBV5-5 with TRBJ1-2; unclear D gene. Germline V lookup: CDR1 SGHKS, CDR2 YYEKEE (reference sequence). CDR3 size: 14 residues. V was cut by 1 base and J by 2 bases, with 9 bases left in between. The CDR3 region has the DNA TGTGCCAGCAGCTTGTCGCAGGCCAACTATGGCTACACCTTC. Its translation is CASSLSQANYGYTF. Supplemented by reference TRBV5-5 and TRBJ1-2, the full variable domain reads DAGVTQSPTHLIKTRGQQVTLRCSPISGHKSVSWYQQVLGQGPQFIFQYYEKEERGRGNFPDRFSARQFPNYSSELNVNALLLGDSALYLCASSLSQANYGYTFGSGTRLTVV.

This clone was seen just once. The chain carries TRBV12-3 or TRBV12-4 and TRBJ1-6, with D perhaps TRBD1 (6 bases). The length of the CDR3 is 13 residues. V was cut by 6 bases and J by 7 bases, with 10 bases left in between. The CDR3: CASSRTGNSPLHF. In DNA, the CDR3 is TGTGCCAGCAGCCGAACAGGGAATTCACCCCTCCACTTT.

The chain has TRBV30 and TRBJ1-3; TRBD1 agrees at 8 bases. Germline trimming cut 3 bases from V and 9 bases from J; bases unmatched to any gene: 7. This CDR3 has 13 amino acids. In germline, CDR1 is GTSNPN, CDR2 SVGIG (reference sequence). CDR3 sequence (DNA): TGTGCCTGGAGGAGGCAGGGGGCCGGCACCATATATTTT. Protein product: CAWRRQGAGTIYF.

The rearrangement links TRBV27 to TRBJ1-2, with D perhaps matching TRBD1 (5 bases). V was cut by 3 bases and J by 5 bases, with 13 bases left in between. This CDR3 is 14 amino acids long. Germline loops: CDR1 MNHEY, CDR2 SMNVEV (reference sequence). In DNA form, the CDR3 reads TGTGCCAGCAGTTTGAACAGGCGCGAGTATGGCTACACCTTC. This translates into CASSLNRREYGYTF.

CDR3 DNA: TGTGCCAGCAGTCACCAGGGGGCAGGGTATGGCTACACCTTC. Residues: CASSHQGAGYGYTF. The chain has TRBV3-1 (or the pseudogene TRBV3-2) and TRBJ1-2; 8 bases match TRBD1. Germline V gives CDR1 LGHDT, CDR2 YNNKEL (reference sequence). V lost 6 bases to trimming and J lost 5 bases; unmatched junction nucleotides: 8. The CDR3 has 14 residues.

The rearrangement joins TRBV19 to TRBJ2-7, with TRBD1 as a possible D gene (6 bases). Trimming removed 5 bases from V and 2 bases from J, with 28 bases in between. Per germline, CDR1 LNHDA and CDR2 SQIVND (reference sequence). This CDR3 is 19 amino acids long. The CDR3 sequence: CASSSMTGRYGEIPYEQYF. For the CDR3, the DNA is TGTGCCAGTAGTTCTATGACAGGCCGTTATGGGGAAATACCCTACGAGCAGTACTTC.

V usage is TRBV12-3 or TRBV12-4 and J usage is TRBJ1-1; tentatively, D is TRBD1 (5 bases). The CDR3 is 12 residues long. The V gene lost 3 bases and the J gene lost 5 bases, with 7 bases spanning the gap. The CDR3 is CASSFAGTEAFF. CDR3 sequence (DNA): TGTGCCAGCAGTTTCGCAGGGACTGAAGCTTTCTTT.

This chain joins TRBV4-1 and TRBJ2-4; 7 bases agree with TRBD2. The CDR3 covers 15 residues. V trimming: 2 bases; J trimming: 9 bases; junction bases outside the gene matches: 10. Germline lookup yields CDR1 MGHRA and CDR2 YSYEKL. CDR3 in DNA: TGCGCCAGCAGCCAATTGGGGCGGGAGTATGCCATTCAGTACTTC. The encoded protein is CASSQLGREYAIQYF.

The chain uses TRBV28 and TRBJ2-3; possibly TRBD2 for D (5 bases). Trimming removed 6 bases from V and 7 bases from J, with 20 bases in between. Germline lookup yields CDR1 MDHEN and CDR2 SYDVKM. There are 15 residues in the CDR3. The CDR3 region is CASRRELGFRYTQYF. Written as DNA, the CDR3 is TGTGCCAGCAGACGGGAATTGGGCTTTCGCTATACGCAGTATTTT. The full variable domain, with the rest looked up from reference TRBV28 and TRBJ2-3, is DVKVTQSSRYLVKRTGEKVFLECVQDMDHENMFWYRQDPGLGLRLIYFSYDVKMKEKGDIPEGYSVSREKKERFSLILESASTNQTSMYLCASRRELGFRYTQYFGPGTRLTVL.

The chain combines TRBV11-2 with TRBJ2-1; 13 nucleotides align to TRBD2. With 5 bases clipped from V and 12 bases from J, the junction kept 13 bases outside the gene matches. The CDR3 extends over 16 amino acids. Germline CDR1 and CDR2: SGHAT and FQNNGV. The chain's CDR3 is CASSRSTSGRVMGQFF. CDR3 DNA sequence: TGTGCCAGCAGCCGGTCCACTAGCGGGAGGGTTATGGGGCAGTTCTTC.

The chain carries TRBV28 and TRBJ2-7; 11 bases agree with TRBD2. The trim removed 1 base at V and 0 bases at J, leaving 8 bases unmatched. CDR3 size: 18 residues. Germline CDR1 reads MDHEN; CDR2 reads SYDVKM. The CDR3 is CASSLSPASGRSSYEQYF. The CDR3 region has the DNA TGTGCCAGCAGTTTATCCCCAGCTAGCGGGAGGAGCTCCTACGAGCAGTACTTC.

This chain uses TRBV30 with TRBJ2-7, with D possibly matching TRBD2 (6 bases). There are 13 residues in the CDR3. Trimming took off 5 bases at V and 5 bases at J, with 16 bases between the two ends. Per the germline V gene, CDR1 is GTSNPN and CDR2 is SVGIG (reference sequence). CDR3 DNA sequence: TGTGCCTGGCGAGCCGGGGGAGGAAACGAGCAGTACTTC. Translated: CAWRAGGGNEQYF. The full variable domain, its missing parts supplied by reference TRBV30 and TRBJ2-7, is SQTIHQWPATLVQPVGSPLSLECTVEGTSNPNLYWYRQAAGRGLQLLFYSVGIGQISSEVPQNLSASRPQDRQFILSSKKLLLSDSGFYLCAWRAGGGNEQYFGPGTRLTVT.

This rearrangement joins TRBV29-1 to TRBJ2-7, with TRBD2 matching over 10 bases. The V gene's germline CDR1 is SQVTM and CDR2 ANQGSEA. CDR3 length: 15 residues. The V segment lost 6 bases and the J segment 1 base; nucleotides outside the gene matches: 9. CDR3 residues: CSVSLGLAVSYEQYF. The CDR3 nucleotides are TGCAGCGTCTCGCTTGGACTAGCGGTTTCCTACGAGCAGTACTTC.

The rearrangement joins TRBV4-3 to TRBJ1-1; D is unclear. The germline V and J ends were trimmed by 0 bases and 3 bases, with 5 bases remaining between them. Germline V gives CDR1 LGHNA, CDR2 YSLEER. The CDR3 is made up of 13 amino acids. The CDR3 region is CASSQDLYTEAFF. The DNA of the CDR3 is TGCGCCAGCAGCCAAGATCTATACACTGAAGCTTTCTTT.

The chain carries TRBV3-1 (or the pseudogene TRBV3-2) and TRBJ2-7, with D possibly matching TRBD2 (5 bases). The length of the CDR3 is 12 residues. Trimming took 3 bases from V and 10 from J, leaving 13 bases between them. Per germline, CDR1 LGHDT and CDR2 YNNKEL (reference sequence). The CDR3 loop is CASSHGGLVQYF. The CDR3 bases are TGTGCCAGCAGCCACGGCGGGCTAGTTCAGTACTTC.

The chain employs TRBV9 and TRBJ2-3; possibly TRBD2 for D (5 bases). V was trimmed by 0 bases and J by 5 bases, leaving 16 bases between them. This CDR3 spans 16 amino acids. The germline V gene has CDR1 SGDLS and CDR2 YYNGEE. CDR3 nucleotides: TGTGCCAGCAGCGTAGGTCGGGGTCGTCTTGGAGATACGCAGTATTTT. Translation: CASSVGRGRLGDTQYF.

V and J are TRBV15 and TRBJ2-7, with TRBD2 matching over 8 bases. The trim removed 4 bases at V and 0 bases at J, leaving 8 bases unmatched. CDR1 LNHNV and CDR2 YYDKDF come from the germline V gene (reference sequence). The CDR3 consists of 16 residues. CDR3 in DNA: TGTGCCACCAGCAACCGACTAGCGAGAAGCTCCTACGAGCAGTACTTC. Its protein product is CATSNRLARSSYEQYF.

V and J are TRBV10-3 and TRBJ1-4; 8 bases align to TRBD1. This CDR3 contains 17 residues. V trimming: 0 bases; J trimming: 4 bases; junction bases outside the gene matches: 7. Germline CDR1 ENHRY, CDR2 SYGVKD. The CDR3 DNA follows: TGTGCCATCAGTGAGTCCGGGACAGGAGGGGATAATGAAAAACTGTTTTTT. Translation: CAISESGTGGDNEKLFF.

CDR3 in DNA: TGTGCCAGCAGTCAACCGGGACAGCTTAATGAAAAACTGTTTTTT. This gives the protein CASSQPGQLNEKLFF. The chain joins TRBV28 to TRBJ1-4, with TRBD1 matching over 7 bases. The germline CDR1 and CDR2 sequences are MDHEN and SYDVKM. Unmatched junction bases numbered 7, after V lost 5 bases and J lost 4 bases. The CDR3 loop spans 15 amino acids.

This clone was seen a single time. The chain recombines TRBV20-1 with TRBJ2-1, with 12 nucleotides matching TRBD2. Germline lookup yields CDR1 DFQATT and CDR2 SNEGSKA (reference sequence). The CDR3 has 15 residues. V was clipped by 3 bases and J by 10 bases; unmatched bases: 10. This chain's CDR3 is CSASELAGGKREQFF. As DNA, the CDR3 is TGCAGTGCTAGTGAACTAGCGGGAGGAAAAAGGGAGCAGTTCTTC.

The chain combines TRBV25-1 with TRBJ2-7, with D possibly TRBD2 on 5 matching bases. Germline V CDR1 and CDR2: MGHDK, SYGVNS. V lost 3 bases and J lost 5, with 11 bases in between. The CDR3 has 13 residues. The CDR3 DNA sequence: TGTGCCAGCAGTGAGTGGGGAGATGACGAGCAGTACTTC. This codes for CASSEWGDDEQYF.

CDR3 protein: CASSPPTTVNHEQYF. CDR3 DNA sequence: TGTGCCAGCTCTCCTCCGACGACAGTGAACCACGAGCAGTACTTC. V usage is TRBV18 and J usage is TRBJ2-7, with D possibly TRBD1 on 5 matching bases. Trimming pared 6 bases from V and 5 bases from J, leaving 20 bases between. In germline, CDR1 is KGHSH, CDR2 LQKENI. CDR3 length: 15 residues.